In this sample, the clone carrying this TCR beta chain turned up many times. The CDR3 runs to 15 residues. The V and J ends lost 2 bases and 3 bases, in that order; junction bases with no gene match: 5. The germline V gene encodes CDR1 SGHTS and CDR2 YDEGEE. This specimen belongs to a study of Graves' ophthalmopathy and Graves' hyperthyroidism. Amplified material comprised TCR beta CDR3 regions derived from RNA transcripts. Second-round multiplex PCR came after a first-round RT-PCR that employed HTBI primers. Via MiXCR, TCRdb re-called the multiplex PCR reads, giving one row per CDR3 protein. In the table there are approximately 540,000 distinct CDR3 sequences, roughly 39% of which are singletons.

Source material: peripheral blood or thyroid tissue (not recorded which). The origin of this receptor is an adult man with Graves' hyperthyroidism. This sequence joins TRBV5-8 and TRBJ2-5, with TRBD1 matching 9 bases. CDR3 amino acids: CASSFGQGSEETQYF. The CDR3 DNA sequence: TGTGCCAGCAGCTTTGGACAGGGGTCCGAAGAGACCCAGTACTTC.